The 5 T cell receptor beta chains below were found in one sample sequenced in a study of OX40 agonist ivuxolimab in advanced cancers. TCRdb's table, derived via immunoSEQ multiplex PCR, lists solely in-frame clones and lacks some. The sample yields about 51,000 clones, 60% to 80% seen once. The sample here was CD4+ or CD8+ T cells sorted from blood, taken in a trial of the OX40 agonist ivuxolimab. These receptor sequences come from an adult with an advanced solid tumor such as melanoma, head and neck, liver or kidney cancer.

This clone was counted once. V and J are TRBV29-1 and TRBJ2-7, with a weak D call TRBD2 (5 bases). V was clipped by 6 bases and J by 0 bases, with 9 bases between them. The CDR3 totals 12 residues. Germline assignment: CDR1 SQVTM and CDR2 ANQGSEA. As DNA, the CDR3 is TGCAGCGTCGAGGGCTACTCCTACGAGCAGTACTTC. Its protein is CSVEGYSYEQYF.

CDR3 sequence: CASVFQETQYF. In nucleotides, the CDR3 is TGTGCCAGTGTGTTCCAAGAGACCCAGTACTTC. V is TRBV18 and J is TRBJ2-5; D gene ambiguous. The CDR3 extends over 11 amino acids. Looked up from germline, CDR1 is KGHSH and CDR2 is LQKENI. The germline V and J ends were trimmed by 9 bases and 1 base, with 6 bases remaining between them. The full variable domain, its missing parts supplied by reference TRBV18 and TRBJ2-5, is NAGVMQNPRHLVRRRGQEARLRCSPMKGHSHVYWYRQLPEEGLKFMVYLQKENIIDESGMPKERFSAEFPKEGPSILRIQQVVRGDSAAYFCASVFQETQYFGPGTRLLVL.

The V and J genes are TRBV6-5 and TRBJ2-7; 7 bases fit TRBD2. The CDR3 is 14 residues long. Germline CDR1 and CDR2: MNHEY and SVGAGI. Trimming took 6 bases from V and 6 from J; bases not matched to a gene: 11. The DNA of the CDR3 is TGTGCCAGCAGAGGGTCCCGGCGGGAGAGCGAGCAGTACTTC. It specifies CASRGSRRESEQYF.

CDR3: CASSLYYEQYF. Here the CDR3 DNA reads TGTGCCAGCAGTTTATACTACGAGCAGTACTTC. The chain carries TRBV28 and TRBJ2-7; D unclear. Germline V CDR1 and CDR2: MDHEN, SYDVKM. The length of the CDR3 is 11 residues. The V gene lost 1 base and the J gene lost 3 bases, with 1 base spanning the gap.

This sequence joins TRBV7-3 and TRBJ2-1, with TRBD2 identical over 8 bases. The CDR3 spans 14 residues. Germline lookup yields CDR1 SGHTA and CDR2 FQGTGA. V lost 4 bases and J lost 7; bases outside the gene matches: 6. In DNA form, the CDR3 reads TGTGCCAGCAGCTCTACTAGCGGTAAAAATGAGCAGTTCTTC. Translated: CASSSTSGKNEQFF.